This T cell receptor (beta chain) appears in the sequencing data of a study of shared clonotypes between healthy human individuals. V was trimmed by 5 bases and J by 3 bases, leaving 26 bases between them. The CDR3 extends over 18 amino acids. Germline lookup yields CDR1 ENHRY and CDR2 SYGVKD. Regarding the study as a whole: Large depth notwithstanding, sorted-subset sequencing proved incomplete by rarefaction.

All donors were Caucasian adults living in Nashville, Tennessee. Samples underwent the assay at deep level. The authors distributed each subset's genomic DNA evenly over several immunoSEQ plates. Produced via immunoSEQ multiplex PCR; TCRdb's table is partial and in-frame only. The sample consists of a few million clones, 85% to 95% of them appearing once. Regarding this clone: The antigen is undetermined.

V and J are TRBV10-3 and TRBJ2-7; no clear D. This receptor was obtained from a man younger than 35 in good health. Some clones in this sample may be carry-over from other donors' samples. Sequenced: naive CD4+ T cells from PBMCs. Subset described: CD45RA+ positively selected. CDR3: CAISPLDLGPGYSYEQYF. CDR3 in DNA: TGTGCCATCAGTCCCCTAGACCTGGGCCCCGGGTATAGCTACGAGCAGTACTTC.